This entry features one T cell receptor beta chain sequence. Authors' methods: Amplification of reference gene primers provided the estimated nucleated cell counts. Profiled with immunoSEQ multiplex PCR; TCRdb holds only in-frame clones, not every one. That table furnishes V, J and clone size, whereas the DNA furnished D and trimming. The sample includes 150,000 to 200,000 clones, 81% of them seen just once. This sample stems from a study of blood T cell repertoires in COVID-19. Study details: Samples taken during acute and convalescent COVID-19 were collected in the United States, Italy and Spain.

The CDR3 has 13 amino acids. With V trimmed by 3 bases and J by 9 bases, 4 bases remained unmatched. CDR1 and CDR2 (germline): WSHSY, SAAADI. The gene calls are TRBV10-2 and TRBJ2-4; TRBD1 matches 8 bases. The sequencing sample was made of peripheral blood. The sequence was obtained from a human donor in a cohort sampled during active COVID-19. Here the CDR3 reads CASSDTGGSIQYF. CDR3 bases: TGCGCCAGCAGTGATACAGGGGGAAGCATTCAGTACTTC.